The 27 T cell receptor beta chains below come from one sample, sequenced in a study of blood T cells in healthy people across ages. With a J-beta primer mix and a sample-barcoded 5' primer, a second PCR ran about 6 to 11 cycles. TCRdb re-analysed the 5' RACE reads in MiXCR, keeping a single row per CDR3 protein. This sample has about 1.5 million distinct CDR3 sequences; about 45% occur once, and the top ten carry roughly 3.7%. The sequenced sample was blood. The source is a woman younger than 35 in good health.

This chain joins TRBV5-6 and TRBJ1-1; no firm D call. Trimming removed 6 bases at V and 1 base at J, with 10 bases between. CDR1 is SGHDT, CDR2 YYEEEE, per germline. CDR3 length: 13 residues. As DNA, the CDR3 is TGTGCCAGCACTGAGGCAACGAACACTGAAGCTTTCTTT. It encodes CASTEATNTEAFF.

This clonotype came up a few times. The rearrangement joins TRBV7-2 to TRBJ2-3; 9 positions match TRBD1. Trimming at V came to 8 bases and at J to 1 base, leaving 7 bases not matched to a gene. The germline gives CDR1 SGHTA, CDR2 FQGNSA. The CDR3 length is 15 residues. DNA of the CDR3: TGTGCCAGCCTTCTGGACAGGGGCCGCACAGATACGCAGTATTTT. This gives the protein CASLLDRGRTDTQYF.

This clonotype has more than one count but fewer than ten. V and J are TRBV6-5 and TRBJ2-7; D unresolved. The J call may be faulty, since TRBJ2-5 better matches the DNA end. Germline V gene data show CDR1 as MNHEY and CDR2 as SVGAGI. This CDR3 contains 13 residues. CDR3 protein: CASSYSGAETQYF. As DNA, the CDR3 is TGTGCCAGCAGTTACTCTGGCGCCGAGACCCAGTACTTC.

The V gene is TRBV29-1, the J gene TRBJ2-4; D is possibly TRBD2 (6 bases). The J call may be wrong; the DNA end is better matched by TRBJ2-7. There are 14 residues in the CDR3. Per the germline V gene, CDR1 is SQVTM and CDR2 is ANQGSEA. CDR3 sequence: CSVGRTSLTYEQYF. For the CDR3, the DNA is TGCAGCGTGGGCCGCACTAGCTTGACCTACGAGCAGTACTTC.

This clonotype showed up just a few times. The CDR3, as DNA: TGTGCCAGCAGTTACAAACGAAGGGGGCGATTCTCCGATACGCAGTATTTT. This sequence encodes CASSYKRRGRFSDTQYF. The rearrangement joins TRBV6-5 to TRBJ2-3; 7 bases align to TRBD1. V dropped 2 bases and J dropped 6; count of bases not matched to a gene: 14. Germline CDR1 MNHEY, CDR2 SVGAGI. The CDR3 consists of 17 residues.

In this sample, this clonotype turned up once. V is TRBV9 and J is TRBJ2-5; possible D gene TRBD1, 6 bases. This CDR3 region has 15 residues. The V gene lost 0 bases and the J gene lost 11 bases, with 20 bases spanning the gap. The germline CDR1 and CDR2 sequences are SGDLS and YYNGEE. CDR3 in DNA: TGTGCCAGCAGCGTAGATGGGGGCATAACGAGAGAGCAGTACTTC. Translation: CASSVDGGITREQYF.

There are many counts of this clonotype. The V call is TRBV4-1, the J call TRBJ2-3; D ambiguous. The CDR3 runs to 14 residues. Between the trimmed V and J ends, which lost 0 bases and 2 bases, there was a span of 6 bases. CDR1 and CDR2 from the germline V gene are MGHRA and YSYEKL. CDR3 in DNA: TGCGCCAGCAGCCAAGATCAATCCACAGATACGCAGTATTTT. This translates into CASSQDQSTDTQYF.

The chain employs TRBV5-6 and TRBJ1-1, with a weak D call TRBD1 (5 bases). The germline V and J ends were trimmed by 3 bases and 6 bases, with 18 bases remaining between them. Looked up from germline, CDR1 is SGHDT and CDR2 is YYEEEE. CDR3 length equals 15 residues. The CDR3 protein is CASSWAAGDYSEAFF. DNA for the CDR3: TGTGCCAGCAGCTGGGCGGCCGGGGACTACTCTGAAGCTTTCTTT. The full variable domain, its missing parts supplied by reference TRBV5-6 and TRBJ1-1, is DAGVTQSPTHLIKTRGQQVTLRCSPKSGHDTVSWYQQALGQGPQFIFQYYEEEERQRGNFPDRFSGHQFPNYSSELNVNALLLGDSALYLCASSWAAGDYSEAFFGQGTRLTVV.

V usage is TRBV4-3 and J usage is TRBJ2-7; D is ambiguous. Looked up from germline, CDR1 is LGHNA and CDR2 is YSLEER. The CDR3 is made up of 17 amino acids. The V end was cut by 0 bases, the J end by 1 base, with 16 bases between. The CDR3 here is CASSQEFDSLGSYEQYF. The CDR3 DNA reads TGCGCCAGCAGCCAAGAATTCGATTCACTGGGGTCCTACGAGCAGTACTTC.

This clonotype was recorded many times. V gene TRBV12-3 or TRBV12-4 combines with J gene TRBJ2-1; possibly TRBD1 for D (6 bases). The V end lost 2 bases, the J end lost 8 bases, and 10 bases lay between the germline ends. This CDR3 is built from 13 residues. CDR3 DNA: TGTGCCAGCAGTTTATACAGGGACCATGAGCAGTTCTTC. Residues: CASSLYRDHEQFF.

The chain is built from TRBV12-5 and TRBJ2-3, with D possibly being TRBD2 (6 bases). This CDR3 spans 17 amino acids. Germline V gene lookup returns CDR1 LGHNT and CDR2 FRNRAP. V was cut by 0 bases and J by 0 bases, with 13 bases left in between. This chain's CDR3 is CASGLVHGTSSTDTQYF. The CDR3 bases are TGTGCTAGTGGTTTGGTACACGGGACTTCGAGCACAGATACGCAGTATTTT.

This clonotype was found a few times. The chain combines TRBV12-3 or TRBV12-4 with TRBJ1-5; 7 bases match TRBD1. This CDR3 has 13 amino acids. V shed 4 bases and J 6 bases; nucleotides not matched to a gene: 3. For the CDR3, the DNA is TGTGCCAGCAGTTCGACAGGGCGTCAGCCCCAGCATTTT. Encoded protein: CASSSTGRQPQHF.

V is TRBV4-2 and J is TRBJ2-6, with D perhaps given as TRBD1 or TRBD2 (5 bases each). The CDR3 runs 17 residues. Deletions cut 4 bases from V and 3 bases from J, with 16 bases between. Per germline, CDR1 LGHNA and CDR2 YNFKEQ. As DNA, the CDR3 is TGTGCCAGCAGCCGAGAGCACTCAGGGAGTGGGGCCAACGTCCTGACTTTC. Translation gives CASSREHSGSGANVLTF.

In regard to this clonotype: A much larger clone is a single base away; this may be a read error. This CDR3 is CASSLGWRAYEQYF. In DNA form, the CDR3 reads TGTGCCAGCAGCTTAGGATGGAGGGCCTACGAGCAGTACTTC. This chain links TRBV13 with TRBJ2-7; maybe TRBD2 (6 bases). The CDR3 runs to 14 residues. Germline V gene sequence: CDR1 PRHDT, CDR2 FYEKMQ (reference sequence). Trimming left V 0 bases short and J 2 bases short, with 8 bases between.

On this clonotype itself: A clone one base away is much larger, so this may be a read error. The V gene is TRBV4-1, the J gene TRBJ2-5; 7 nucleotides agree with TRBD1. The CDR3 extends over 17 amino acids. CDR1 MGHRA and CDR2 YSYEKL come from the germline V gene. This chain's CDR3 is CASSQALSRGPQGTQYF. DNA for the CDR3: TGCGCCAGCAGCCAAGCCTTATCGAGGGGGCCCCAAGGGACCCAGTACTTC.

CDR3 loop: CASSFQGILNEQFF. In nucleotides, the CDR3 is TGTGCCAGCAGTTTTCAGGGGATCCTCAATGAGCAGTTCTTC. V usage is TRBV27 and J usage is TRBJ2-1; D is possibly TRBD1 (6 bases). This CDR3 is built from 14 residues. The V end was cut by 3 bases, the J end by 6 bases, with 12 bases between. The V gene's germline CDR1 is MNHEY and CDR2 SMNVEV (reference sequence).

A few counts support this clonotype. The V call is TRBV7-9, the J call TRBJ2-3, with D hard to call. The CDR3 spans 14 residues. Trimming stripped 1 base from V and 4 bases from J, with 9 bases between. CDR1 is SEHNR and CDR2 is FQNEAQ in the germline V gene (reference sequence). The CDR3 region is CASSLEVPPDTQYF. CDR3 nucleotides: TGTGCCAGCAGCTTAGAAGTCCCCCCAGATACGCAGTATTTT.

The chain recombines TRBV11-2 with TRBJ2-7, with D unresolved. Germline loops: CDR1 SGHAT, CDR2 FQNNGV. This CDR3 is built from 14 residues. V was trimmed by 3 bases and J by 0 bases, leaving 9 bases between them. The chain's CDR3 is CASSFLRNSYEQYF. The DNA of the CDR3 is TGTGCCAGCAGCTTTCTCCGAAACTCCTACGAGCAGTACTTC.

This clonotype showed up just once. One end of the junction is discordant with germline, which a read error may explain. This sequence joins TRBV10-3 and TRBJ1-5; unclear D gene. CDR1 and CDR2 from the germline V gene are ENHRY and SYGVKD. The CDR3 spans 12 residues. The CDR3 bases are TGTGCCGTCAGCGCCCACGGTGAGCCCCAGCATTTT. Protein: CAVSAHGEPQHF.

The chain employs TRBV24-1 and TRBJ2-5; tentatively, D is TRBD2 (5 bases). The CDR3 has 16 amino acids. The ends were cut back, 3 bases at V and 5 bases at J, with 18 bases in the middle. Per germline, CDR1 KGHDR and CDR2 SFDVKD. The CDR3 protein is CATSDAVGPWRETQYF. CDR3 bases: TGTGCCACCAGTGATGCGGTAGGCCCATGGAGGGAGACCCAGTACTTC.

This chain links TRBV14 with TRBJ2-7; D not certain. Between the trimmed V and J ends, which lost 3 bases and 3 bases, there was a span of 12 bases. This CDR3 comprises 14 residues. Germline assignment: CDR1 SGHDN and CDR2 FVKESK. CDR3 loop: CASSHIRHLYEQYF. CDR3 sequence (DNA): TGTGCCAGCAGCCATATCAGACACCTCTACGAGCAGTACTTC.

The V call is TRBV12-3 or TRBV12-4, the J call TRBJ2-1; perhaps TRBD1 as D (7 bases). This CDR3 comprises 13 residues. Trimming took 7 bases from V and 10 from J, leaving 17 bases between them. The CDR3 nucleotides are TGTGCCAGCAATTCAGGGGGGTCCTACGAGCAGTTCTTC. Translated: CASNSGGSYEQFF.

V and J are TRBV20-1 and TRBJ2-7, with 9 bases that match TRBD2. The CDR3 extends over 13 amino acids. Germline lookup yields CDR1 DFQATT and CDR2 SNEGSKA (reference sequence). This chain's CDR3 is CSAAAGGTYEQYF. Here the CDR3 DNA reads TGCAGCGCCGCAGCGGGGGGTACCTACGAGCAGTACTTC.

The chain links TRBV30 to TRBJ1-1; D might be TRBD1 (5 bases). From germline, CDR1 is GTSNPN and CDR2 SVGIG (reference sequence). Trimming removed 1 base at V and 4 bases at J, with 13 bases between. The CDR3 length is 14 residues. CDR3 DNA: TGTGCCTGGAGTGAGGTAGGGGCAGGCACTGAAGCTTTCTTT. It encodes CAWSEVGAGTEAFF.

The chain recombines TRBV20-1 with TRBJ1-1; D might be TRBD1 (5 bases). Trimming cost V 5 bases and J 1 base, with 11 bases left between them. The CDR3 length is 13 residues. Germline CDR1 reads DFQATT; CDR2 reads SNEGSKA (reference sequence). CDR3 sequence (DNA): TGCAGTGCTTACGGACACGAGAACACTGAAGCTTTCTTT. Translation: CSAYGHENTEAFF.

This chain joins TRBV25-1 and TRBJ2-5; D assignment may be TRBD1 or TRBD2 (5 bases each). Germline CDR1 and CDR2: MGHDK and SYGVNS. This CDR3 has 16 residues. Trimming shortened V by 5 bases and J by 5 bases, and 21 bases separated the two germline ends. The CDR3 protein is CASSRGLSSGGETQYF. CDR3 nucleotide sequence: TGTGCCAGCAGTAGGGGCCTGTCGTCAGGAGGCGAGACCCAGTACTTC.

This clonotype was counted only a few times. The chain uses TRBV5-5 and TRBJ2-1; 7 bases agree with TRBD1. The ends lost 4 bases at V and 1 base at J; junction bases unmatched: 5. The V gene's germline CDR1 is SGHKS and CDR2 YYEKEE (reference sequence). This CDR3 has 15 residues. CDR3 bases: TGTGCCAGCAGCGAGACAGGGAAATCCTACAATGAGCAGTTCTTC. This encodes CASSETGKSYNEQFF.